Presented here are 4 T cell receptor beta chains from one specimen sequenced in a study of cytotoxic CD8 clonotypes in ibrutinib-treated CLL. The protocol was immunoSEQ multiplex PCR, while the TCRdb copy is restricted to in-frame clones and leaves out a portion. The sample includes over 140,000 clones, approximately 80% of them seen just once. Specimen: PBMCs, collected after 36 months of ibrutinib treatment. The receptors stem from a human donor with chronic lymphocytic leukemia.

V and J are TRBV20-1 and TRBJ1-2; the D is unclear. The germline V gene has CDR1 DFQATT and CDR2 SNEGSKA (reference sequence). V lost 4 bases to trimming and J lost 7 bases, with 10 bases between them. This CDR3 comprises 11 residues. The CDR3: CSAMDLFGYTF. CDR3 DNA: TGCAGTGCTATGGACTTGTTTGGCTACACCTTC.

This chain uses TRBV5-6 with TRBJ2-7; TRBD2 matches 11 bases. With V trimmed by 4 bases and J by 3 bases, 6 bases remained unmatched. Germline V CDR1 and CDR2: SGHDT, YYEEEE. The CDR3 consists of 15 residues. The CDR3 here is CASSTGLAAYYEQYF. Written as DNA, the CDR3 is TGTGCCAGCAGCACGGGACTAGCGGCCTACTACGAGCAGTACTTC.

CDR3 DNA sequence: TGTGCCAGCGAAGGGGGCGCGATAGATGGCTACACCTTC. It codes for CASEGGAIDGYTF. This chain uses TRBV6-6 with TRBJ1-2, with 7 bases fitting TRBD1. This CDR3 region has 13 residues. V lost 8 bases and J lost 6; bases outside the gene matches: 9. CDR1 is MNHNY, CDR2 SVGAGI, per germline (reference sequence).

The chain carries TRBV7-9 and TRBJ1-1; 7 nucleotides agree with TRBD1. Germline V lookup: CDR1 SEHNR, CDR2 FQNEAQ (reference sequence). The junction had 13 bases not matched to a gene; V was cut back by 5 bases and J by 4 bases. The CDR3 is 16 amino acids. DNA of the CDR3: TGTGCCAGCAGCCCACTATGGGACAGTCGAGGCACTGAAGCTTTCTTT. Encoded protein: CASSPLWDSRGTEAFF.